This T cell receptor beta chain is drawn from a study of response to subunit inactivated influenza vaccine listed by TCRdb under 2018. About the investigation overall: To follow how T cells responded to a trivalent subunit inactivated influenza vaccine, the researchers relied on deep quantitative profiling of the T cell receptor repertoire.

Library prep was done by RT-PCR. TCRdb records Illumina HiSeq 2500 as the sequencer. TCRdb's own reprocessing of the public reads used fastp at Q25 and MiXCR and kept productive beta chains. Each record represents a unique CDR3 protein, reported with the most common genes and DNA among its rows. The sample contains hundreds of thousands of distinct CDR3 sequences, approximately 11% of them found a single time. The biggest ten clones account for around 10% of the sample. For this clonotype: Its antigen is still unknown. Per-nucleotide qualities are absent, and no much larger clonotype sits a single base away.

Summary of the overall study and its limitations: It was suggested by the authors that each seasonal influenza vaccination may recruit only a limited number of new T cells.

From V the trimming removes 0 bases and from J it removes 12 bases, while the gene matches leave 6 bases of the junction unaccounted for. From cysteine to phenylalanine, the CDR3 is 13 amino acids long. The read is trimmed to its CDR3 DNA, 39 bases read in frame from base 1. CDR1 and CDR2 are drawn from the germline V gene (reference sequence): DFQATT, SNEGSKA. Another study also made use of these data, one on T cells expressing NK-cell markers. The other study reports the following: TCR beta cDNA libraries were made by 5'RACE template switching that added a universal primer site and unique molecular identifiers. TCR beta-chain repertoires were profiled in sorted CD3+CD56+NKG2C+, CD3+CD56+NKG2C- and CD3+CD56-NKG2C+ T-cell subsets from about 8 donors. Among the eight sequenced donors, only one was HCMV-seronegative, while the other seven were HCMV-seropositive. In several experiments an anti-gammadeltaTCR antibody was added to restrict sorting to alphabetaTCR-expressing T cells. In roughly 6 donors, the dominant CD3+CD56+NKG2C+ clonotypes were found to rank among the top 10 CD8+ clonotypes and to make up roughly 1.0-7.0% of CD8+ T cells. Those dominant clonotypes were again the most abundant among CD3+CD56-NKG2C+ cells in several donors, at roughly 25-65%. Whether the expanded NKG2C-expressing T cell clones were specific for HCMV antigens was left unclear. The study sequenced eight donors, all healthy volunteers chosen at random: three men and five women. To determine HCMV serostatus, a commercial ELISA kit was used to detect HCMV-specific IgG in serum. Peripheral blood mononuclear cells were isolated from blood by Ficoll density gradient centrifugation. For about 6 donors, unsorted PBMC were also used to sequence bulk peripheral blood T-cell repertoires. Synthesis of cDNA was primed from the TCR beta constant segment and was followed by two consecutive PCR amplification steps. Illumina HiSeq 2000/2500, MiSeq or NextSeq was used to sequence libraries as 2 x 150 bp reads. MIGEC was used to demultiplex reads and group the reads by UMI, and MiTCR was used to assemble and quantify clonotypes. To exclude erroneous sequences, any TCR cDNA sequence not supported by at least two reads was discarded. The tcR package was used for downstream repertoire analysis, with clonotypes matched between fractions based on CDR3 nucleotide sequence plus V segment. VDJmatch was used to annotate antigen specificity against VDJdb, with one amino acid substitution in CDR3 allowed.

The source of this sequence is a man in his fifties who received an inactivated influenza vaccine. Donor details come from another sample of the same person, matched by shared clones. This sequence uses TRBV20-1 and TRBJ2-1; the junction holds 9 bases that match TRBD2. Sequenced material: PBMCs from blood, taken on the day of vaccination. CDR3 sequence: CSARDRAGGPQFF. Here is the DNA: TGCAGTGCTAGAGATCGGGCGGGGGGGCCGCAGTTCTTC.